Listed below are T cell receptor beta chains from one sample, sequenced in a study of blood T cell repertoires in COVID-19. Profiled with immunoSEQ multiplex PCR; TCRdb holds only in-frame clones, not every one. The sample contains about 80,000 clones, around 76% of which appear only once. Sample: peripheral blood. These receptors all stem from a man between 65 and 85 years old with active or convalescent COVID-19. Each CDR3 is given with its conserved first and last residue. D genes are given only for firm matches. The size of a clone is reported for some rows only, either as once, few or many, or as a class for expanded clones.

CDR3 protein: CASSQSGTGPEAFF; CDR3 DNA: TGCGCCAGCAGCCAGTCCGGGACAGGCCCTGAAGCTTTCTTT; J gene: TRBJ1-1; clone size: .; V gene: TRBV5-1; D gene: TRBD1
CDR3 protein: CASSEQGNQPQHF; CDR3 DNA: TGTGCCAGCAGTGAACAGGGAAATCAGCCCCAGCATTTT; J gene: TRBJ1-5; clone size: .; V gene: TRBV6-1; D gene: .
CDR3 protein: CASSLTTGNSNQPQHF; CDR3 DNA: TGCGCCAGCAGCCTCACGACAGGGAATAGCAATCAGCCCCAGCATTTT; J gene: TRBJ1-5; clone size: .; V gene: TRBV4-1; D gene: TRBD1
CDR3 protein: CASSFNTEYGYTF; CDR3 DNA: TGCGCCAGCAGCTTTAACACAGAATATGGCTACACCTTC; J gene: TRBJ1-2; clone size: .; V gene: TRBV5-1; D gene: .
CDR3 protein: CASRVAGQASYEQYF; CDR3 DNA: TGTGCCAGCAGGGTCGCGGGACAGGCATCTTACGAGCAGTACTTC; J gene: TRBJ2-7; clone size: .; V gene: TRBV28; D gene: TRBD1
CDR3 protein: CASNSPGNTIYF; CDR3 DNA: TGTGCCAGCAACAGCCCCGGAAACACCATATATTTT; J gene: TRBJ1-3; clone size: .; V gene: TRBV2; D gene: .
CDR3 protein: CASSLDNQETQYF; CDR3 DNA: TGTGCCAGCAGCTTAGACAACCAAGAGACCCAGTACTTC; J gene: TRBJ2-5; clone size: .; V gene: TRBV7-3; D gene: .
CDR3 protein: CAWNREYDSPLHF; CDR3 DNA: TGTGCCTGGAACCGGGAATACGATTCACCCCTCCACTTT; J gene: TRBJ1-6; clone size: .; V gene: TRBV30; D gene: .
CDR3 protein: CASSPGQEGAFF; CDR3 DNA: TGTGCCAGCTCACCAGGACAGGAAGGAGCTTTCTTT; J gene: TRBJ1-1; clone size: .; V gene: TRBV18; D gene: TRBD1
CDR3 protein: CASRRTGRNQPQHF; CDR3 DNA: TGTGCCAGCAGGCGGACAGGCCGCAATCAGCCCCAGCATTTT; J gene: TRBJ1-5; clone size: .; V gene: TRBV6-5; D gene: TRBD1
CDR3 protein: CASRGTDHSNQPQHF; CDR3 DNA: TGTGCCAGCAGGGGGACAGACCATAGCAATCAGCCCCAGCATTTT; J gene: TRBJ1-5; clone size: .; V gene: TRBV2; D gene: TRBD1
CDR3 protein: CASSLSGGTGELFF; CDR3 DNA: TGTGCCAGCAGTTTGAGCGGGGGCACCGGGGAGCTGTTTTTT; J gene: TRBJ2-2; clone size: .; V gene: TRBV27; D gene: TRBD2
CDR3 protein: CASRASGGGSPLHF; CDR3 DNA: TGCGCCAGCAGGGCGAGCGGGGGCGGTTCACCCCTCCACTTT; J gene: TRBJ1-6; clone size: many; V gene: TRBV10-1; D gene: .
CDR3 protein: CASSWDRGLEQYF; CDR3 DNA: TGTGCCAGCAGTTGGGACAGGGGACTCGAGCAGTACTTC; J gene: TRBJ2-7; clone size: .; V gene: TRBV12-3/TRBV12-4; D gene: TRBD1
CDR3 protein: CASNRGGITEAFF; CDR3 DNA: TGCGCCAGCAATCGGGGGGGGATCACTGAAGCTTTCTTT; J gene: TRBJ1-1; clone size: .; V gene: TRBV4-1; D gene: .
CDR3 protein: CASSNTGTLYTEAFF; CDR3 DNA: TGCGCCAGCAGCAATACAGGGACCCTCTACACTGAAGCTTTCTTT; J gene: TRBJ1-1; clone size: .; V gene: TRBV5-1; D gene: .
CDR3 protein: CASSQDTIGTQYF; CDR3 DNA: TGTGCCAGCAGCCAAGATACGATCGGGACCCAGTACTTC; J gene: TRBJ2-5; clone size: .; V gene: TRBV3-1/TRBV3-2; D gene: .
CDR3 protein: CASSEYLPGQGWNTEAFF; CDR3 DNA: TGTGCCAGCAGTGAATATCTGCCGGGACAGGGGTGGAACACTGAAGCTTTCTTT; J gene: TRBJ1-1; clone size: few; V gene: TRBV6-1; D gene: TRBD1
CDR3 protein: CASSTAPGTVGNTIYF; CDR3 DNA: TGCGCCAGCAGCACTGCCCCCGGGACAGTCGGAAACACCATATATTTT; J gene: TRBJ1-3; clone size: .; V gene: TRBV5-1; D gene: TRBD1
CDR3 protein: CASSQKNTEAFF; CDR3 DNA: TGTGCCAGCAGTCAAAAGAACACTGAAGCTTTCTTT; J gene: TRBJ1-1; clone size: .; V gene: TRBV27; D gene: .
CDR3 protein: CASSVSQGSPQHF; CDR3 DNA: TGTGCCAGCAGCGTATCTCAGGGGTCGCCCCAGCATTTT; J gene: TRBJ1-5; clone size: .; V gene: TRBV9; D gene: .
CDR3 protein: CASGRMNTEAFF; CDR3 DNA: TGTGCCAGCGGGAGAATGAACACTGAAGCTTTCTTT; J gene: TRBJ1-1; clone size: .; V gene: TRBV2; D gene: .
CDR3 protein: CASSLRGGPSEQFF; CDR3 DNA: TGTGCCAGCAGCTTAAGGGGGGGGCCATCTGAGCAGTTCTTC; J gene: TRBJ2-1; clone size: .; V gene: TRBV7-2; D gene: .
CDR3 protein: CASSQGGTDTYSPLHF; CDR3 DNA: TGTGCCAGCAGCCAAGGCGGGACAGATACTTATTCACCCCTCCACTTT; J gene: TRBJ1-6; clone size: few; V gene: TRBV11-2; D gene: TRBD1
CDR3 protein: CASRNSVGGYGYTF; CDR3 DNA: TGTGCCAGCAGGAATAGCGTCGGGGGCTATGGCTACACCTTC; J gene: TRBJ1-2; clone size: once; V gene: TRBV28; D gene: .
CDR3 protein: CASSEAGGSYNEQFF; CDR3 DNA: TGTGCCAGCAGTGAAGCCGGGGGGTCCTACAATGAGCAGTTCTTC; J gene: TRBJ2-1; clone size: .; V gene: TRBV6-1; D gene: TRBD2
CDR3 protein: CASRLEGVGEKLFF; CDR3 DNA: TGTGCCAGCCGCCTCGAAGGAGTTGGAGAAAAACTGTTTTTT; J gene: TRBJ1-4; clone size: .; V gene: TRBV7-9; D gene: .
CDR3 protein: CASSSGTVGYEQYF; CDR3 DNA: TGTGCCAGCAGCTCCGGGACTGTTGGCTACGAGCAGTACTTC; J gene: TRBJ2-7; clone size: .; V gene: TRBV7-9; D gene: .
CDR3 protein: CASSVAGGGNEQFF; CDR3 DNA: TGTGCCAGCAGTGTAGCGGGGGGAGGTAATGAGCAGTTCTTC; J gene: TRBJ2-1; clone size: .; V gene: TRBV9; D gene: TRBD2
CDR3 protein: CAWSVSGTDTQYF; CDR3 DNA: TGTGCCTGGAGTGTATCCGGCACAGATACGCAGTATTTT; J gene: TRBJ2-3; clone size: .; V gene: TRBV30; D gene: .
CDR3 protein: CASSYQPNSETSGGFNEQFF; CDR3 DNA: TGTGCCAGCAGCTACCAGCCAAACAGCGAGACTAGCGGGGGATTTAATGAGCAGTTCTTC; J gene: TRBJ2-1; clone size: once; V gene: TRBV7-3; D gene: TRBD2
CDR3 protein: CASSGPGTGFDTQYF; CDR3 DNA: TGTGCCAGCAGTGGCCCCGGGACAGGGTTCGATACGCAGTATTTT; J gene: TRBJ2-3; clone size: .; V gene: TRBV28; D gene: TRBD1
CDR3 protein: CASTRGLAAYEQYF; CDR3 DNA: TGTGCCAGCACCCGCGGACTAGCGGCCTACGAGCAGTACTTC; J gene: TRBJ2-7; clone size: once; V gene: TRBV3-1/TRBV3-2; D gene: TRBD2
CDR3 protein: CASSQTSWGQSYEQYF; CDR3 DNA: TGTGCCAGCAGCCAAACATCCTGGGGACAGTCCTACGAGCAGTACTTC; J gene: TRBJ2-7; clone size: .; V gene: TRBV3-1/TRBV3-2; D gene: TRBD1
CDR3 protein: CASGLAGRYEQYF; CDR3 DNA: TGTGCCAGCGGACTAGCGGGGAGGTACGAGCAGTACTTC; J gene: TRBJ2-7; clone size: .; V gene: TRBV6-6; D gene: TRBD2
CDR3 protein: CASSLGGTRGEKLFF; CDR3 DNA: TGTGCCAGCAGCTTAGGGGGGACAAGGGGTGAAAAACTGTTTTTT; J gene: TRBJ1-4; clone size: once; V gene: TRBV7-8; D gene: .
CDR3 protein: CSVQPVGLNTEAFF; CDR3 DNA: TGCAGCGTCCAACCCGTGGGGCTGAACACTGAAGCTTTCTTT; J gene: TRBJ1-1; clone size: .; V gene: TRBV29-1; D gene: .
CDR3 protein: CASSLDETGSYTF; CDR3 DNA: TGTGCCAGCAGCTTGGATGAGACGGGGAGCTACACCTTC; J gene: TRBJ1-2; clone size: .; V gene: TRBV5-5; D gene: .
CDR3 protein: CASSLQGRNTEAFF; CDR3 DNA: TGTGCCAGTAGCTTACAGGGACGGAACACTGAAGCTTTCTTT; J gene: TRBJ1-1; clone size: .; V gene: TRBV19; D gene: .
CDR3 protein: CASRGGSNTGELFF; CDR3 DNA: TGCGCCAGCAGGGGGGGGTCGAACACCGGGGAGCTGTTTTTT; J gene: TRBJ2-2; clone size: medium-sized; V gene: TRBV10-2; D gene: TRBD2
CDR3 protein: CASSNWQGATNEKLFF; CDR3 DNA: TGTGCCAGCAGCAACTGGCAGGGCGCAACTAATGAAAAACTGTTTTTT; J gene: TRBJ1-4; clone size: .; V gene: TRBV2; D gene: .
CDR3 protein: CASSPYGLKNYEQYF; CDR3 DNA: TGTGCCAGCAGCCCCTACGGACTAAAGAACTACGAGCAGTACTTC; J gene: TRBJ2-7; clone size: .; V gene: TRBV7-2; D gene: .
CDR3 protein: CAWTVGPSGSYEQYF; CDR3 DNA: TGTGCCTGGACCGTGGGTCCTAGCGGCAGCTACGAGCAGTACTTC; J gene: TRBJ2-7; clone size: .; V gene: TRBV30; D gene: TRBD2
CDR3 protein: CALSSAHTGTGNTIYF; CDR3 DNA: TGTGCCTTATCATCAGCTCATACAGGGACTGGAAACACCATATATTTT; J gene: TRBJ1-3; clone size: .; V gene: TRBV10-3; D gene: .